The clone carrying this T cell receptor (beta chain) has only a few counts. Its antigen is as yet unknown. Regarding time point: 4-8 weeks after completion of therapy. This sample is part of a study of T cell therapy after organ transplantation. CDR3 length equals 16 residues. J lost 2 bases, V lost 3 bases, and 9 bases had no gene match. The germline CDR1 and CDR2 sequences are SEHNR and FQNEAQ (reference sequence). Repertoires were generated with immunoSEQ multiplex PCR, while TCRdb's copy carries only in-frame clones and drops some. The data contain nearly 20,000 clones, around 81% of them singletons. Findings and caveats of the study: Nonresponders had marked pretherapy clonal expansions and little post-therapy change. Few nonresponder expansions may reflect low coverage from poor CD8+ yield.

This TCR was recovered from a human patient who had received a solid organ transplant and had CMV disease. Some T cells could come from the graft donor. The input for sequencing was CD8+ T cells from blood, taken after autologous CMV-specific T cell therapy. The V call is TRBV7-9, the J call TRBJ1-2; the match to TRBD1 covers 7 bases. The CDR3 DNA is TGTGCCAGCAGCTTGCCCCCGGGACAGCAGAACTATGGCTACACCTTC. Residues: CASSLPPGQQNYGYTF. Supplemented by reference TRBV7-9 and TRBJ1-2, the full variable domain reads DTGVSQNPRHKITKRGQNVTFRCDPISEHNRLYWYRQTLGQGPEFLTYFQNEAQLEKSRLLSDRFSAERPKGSFSTLEIQRTEQGDSAMYLCASSLPPGQQNYGYTFGSGTRLTVV.